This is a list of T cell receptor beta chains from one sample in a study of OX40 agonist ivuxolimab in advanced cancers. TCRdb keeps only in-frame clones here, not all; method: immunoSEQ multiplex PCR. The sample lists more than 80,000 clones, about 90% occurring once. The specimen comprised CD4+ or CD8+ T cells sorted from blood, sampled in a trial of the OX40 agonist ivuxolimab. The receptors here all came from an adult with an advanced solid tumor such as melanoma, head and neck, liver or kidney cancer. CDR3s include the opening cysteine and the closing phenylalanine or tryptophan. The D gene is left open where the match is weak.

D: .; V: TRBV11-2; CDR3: CASSLDIGKQFF
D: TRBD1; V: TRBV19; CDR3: CASSTLDRGSNNEQFF
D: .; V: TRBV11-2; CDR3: CASSLDLIGTEFLNGYTF
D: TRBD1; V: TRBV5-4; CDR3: CASSFGTVGLSGYTF
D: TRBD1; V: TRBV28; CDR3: CASSSQGAVHNEQFF
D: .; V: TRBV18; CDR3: CASSPKDTQYF
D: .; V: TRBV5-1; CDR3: CASSLNGNSYEQYF
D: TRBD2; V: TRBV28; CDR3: CASSFLTRRGGEQYF
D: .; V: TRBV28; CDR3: CAGRRGGGENEKLFF
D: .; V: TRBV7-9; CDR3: CASSLAPRTTNEQFF
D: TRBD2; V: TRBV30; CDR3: CAWSAGGRVSYEQYF
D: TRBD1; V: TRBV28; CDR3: CASGQGRRETQYF
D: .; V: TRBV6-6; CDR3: CASRHRDKNSPLHF